This T cell receptor (beta chain) was identified during a study of radiation and T cells in renal cell carcinoma (dated by TCRdb to the early 2020s). Background for the entire study: Samples came from a clinical trial, in which primary renal cell carcinomas received 15 Gy stereotactic body radiation therapy followed by nephrectomy 4 weeks later. In total, approximately 53 samples, comprising around 26 tumors and some 27 peripheral blood samples, were subjected to TCR beta sequencing. A total of over 4 million unique CDR3 nucleotide sequences, encoding 2.8 million or so unique CDR3 amino acid sequences, were found across all 50 or so samples.

As to this clone: It lacks a known antigen. No quality values exist for individual bases; no much larger clone is one base distant.

TCR beta libraries were generated from genomic DNA with the immunoSEQ kit, following the manufacturer's recommendations. To prepare libraries, a first multiplex PCR with proprietary primers was run, followed by a second PCR that added unique barcodes, and a bead cleanup was done after each round. Each sample batch included a kit-provided positive control reaction and a negative control reaction. The final libraries were assessed on an Agilent 4200 TapeStation D1000 ScreenTape, pooled by volume, and quantified by qPCR. Sequencing ran on an Illumina NextSeq500 with a MidOutput 150-cycle cartridge, using 156 Read1 and 15 Index1 cycles with kit custom primers. The pooled library was loaded at 0.8 to 1 pM with an approximately 20% PhiX control spike-in. Per the source publication's procedure: Vendor-processed data were analyzed in R, and a clonotype was defined as all T cells sharing the same CDR3 nucleotide sequence. For clone abundance analyses, frequencies were normalized to the 10,000 most abundant clones per sample. Public T cell clones, which averaged fewer than five per sample, were excluded before analysis. Tumor-enriched and baseline blood-enriched clonotypes were defined by at least a 32-fold difference in abundance between compartments. A beta-binomial differential abundance model was used to identify clonotypes that were expanded or contracted between blood time points. Tumor-blood repertoire similarity was measured with the Baroni-Urbani and Buser coefficient, and groups were compared using two-tailed Wilcoxon tests in R. TCRdb mirrors the immuneACCESS table, restricted to in-frame sequences. Some clones are absent from its copies; in checked studies, under half trace to an unresolved V gene, and the reason for the others is unknown. The V and J calls and the clone size are those of that table, but D and trimming were determined from the DNA. This sample holds roughly 120,000 clones; more than 80% were observed only once. The top ten hold approximately 1.9% of the sample.

This specimen's time point label, interpreted: blood 2 weeks post-SBRT. What this sample's treatment or condition label stands for: 15 Gy SBRT to primary tumor, nephrectomy 4 weeks later. To follow tumor-enriched clonotypes, serial peripheral blood was collected from radiation-treated patients at baseline and at 2 weeks and 4 weeks after SBRT. All patients had renal cell carcinoma with clear cell pathology. Genomic DNA for TCR sequencing was prepared using the QIAamp DNA Blood Mini Kit (Qiagen). The analyses included just those samples that passed every quality control check. Paper-wide results and their limitations: In blood, the top tumor clonotypes increased between baseline and 2 weeks post-radiation and then shrank by 4 weeks, which suggests that tumor-resident clones expanded only transiently. Blood repertoire dynamics were not followed beyond 4 weeks after treatment. Because the trial had a single-armed design, the trial could not examine how radiation dose or scheduling affected the TCR repertoire. Because pretreatment tumor biopsies were not available, the study could not determine whether clonotypes were already present within the tumor at baseline.

Sequencing was performed on blood, taken from a patient whose treatment included radiotherapy and nephrectomy. The TCR sequence derives from a woman in her sixties with renal cell carcinoma.

The nucleotides are TGTGCCAGCAGCGTAGTTAAGGGACAAACATTTCGGGGGGCCAACGTCCTGACTTTC. It is translated as CASSVVKGQTFRGANVLTF. The V and J genes are TRBV9 and TRBJ2-6; matching of 6 bases hints at TRBD1 as the D gene. Its CDR3 holds 19 amino acids, cysteine through phenylalanine. The sequence is cut down to CDR3 DNA, 57 bases in frame from base 1. A distance of 20 bases separates the germline ends of V and J, which lose 0 bases and 4 bases respectively. Taken from the germline V gene, the CDR1 and CDR2 loops are SGDLS and YYNGEE.